The sequence of this T cell receptor (beta chain) was determined in a study of radiotherapy plus CTLA-4 blockade in lung cancer. Clones were read by immunoSEQ multiplex PCR, and TCRdb kept only the in-frame ones, dropping some. The table lists roughly 59,000 clones, under 75% of them singletons. Study-level results: After radiotherapy and ipilimumab, tumor-derived clones expanded in peripheral blood.

Note on this clone: Antigen: not known.

The CDR3 has 15 residues. The J segment lost 0 bases and the V segment lost 5 bases, leaving 4 bases of the junction unmatched. Germline assignment: CDR1 LGHNA and CDR2 YSLEER. The chain has TRBV4-3 and TRBJ2-7; TRBD2 aligns across 10 bases. Sequenced here: peripheral blood, sampled from a patient treated with radiotherapy plus ipilimumab. The TCR originated in a human donor with non-small cell lung cancer whose response to radiotherapy plus ipilimumab could not be evaluated. As DNA, the CDR3 is TGCGCCAGCAGCTCAGGGACTAGCGTCTCCTACGAGCAGTACTTC. Its protein product is CASSSGTSVSYEQYF.